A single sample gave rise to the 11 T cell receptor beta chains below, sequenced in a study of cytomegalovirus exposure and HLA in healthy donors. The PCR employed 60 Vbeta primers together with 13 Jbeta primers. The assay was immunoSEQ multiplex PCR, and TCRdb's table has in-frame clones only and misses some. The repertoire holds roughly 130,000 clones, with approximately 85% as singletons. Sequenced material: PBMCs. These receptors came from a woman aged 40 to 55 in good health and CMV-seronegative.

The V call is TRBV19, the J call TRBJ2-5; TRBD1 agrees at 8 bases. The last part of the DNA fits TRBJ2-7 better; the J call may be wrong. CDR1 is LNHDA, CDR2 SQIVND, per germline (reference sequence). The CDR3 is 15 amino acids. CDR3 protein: CASSPGTGATYEQYF. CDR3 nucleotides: TGTGCCAGTAGTCCAGGGACAGGTGCTACCTACGAGCAGTACTTC.

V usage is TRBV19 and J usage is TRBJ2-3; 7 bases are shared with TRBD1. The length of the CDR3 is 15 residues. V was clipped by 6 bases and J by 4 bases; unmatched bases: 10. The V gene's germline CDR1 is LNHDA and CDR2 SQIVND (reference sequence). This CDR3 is CASRLQGQGADTQYF. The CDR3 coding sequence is TGTGCCAGTAGACTACAGGGGCAGGGTGCAGATACGCAGTATTTT.

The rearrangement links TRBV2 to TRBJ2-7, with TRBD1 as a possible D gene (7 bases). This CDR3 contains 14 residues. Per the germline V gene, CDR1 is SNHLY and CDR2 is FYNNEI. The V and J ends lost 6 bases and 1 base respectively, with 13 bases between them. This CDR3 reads CASSAGQPSYEQYF. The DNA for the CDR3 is TGTGCCAGCAGCGCGGGACAGCCGTCCTACGAGCAGTACTTC.

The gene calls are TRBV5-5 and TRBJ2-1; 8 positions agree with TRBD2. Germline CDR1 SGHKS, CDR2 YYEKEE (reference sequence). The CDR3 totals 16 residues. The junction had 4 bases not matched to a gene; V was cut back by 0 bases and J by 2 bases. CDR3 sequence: CASSLEWTSPYNEQFF. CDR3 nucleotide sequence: TGTGCCAGCAGCTTGGAATGGACTAGCCCCTACAATGAGCAGTTCTTC.

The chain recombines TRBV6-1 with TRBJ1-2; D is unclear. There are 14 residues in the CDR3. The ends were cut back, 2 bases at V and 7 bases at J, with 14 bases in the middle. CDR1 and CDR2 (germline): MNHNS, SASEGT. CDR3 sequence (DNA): TGTGCCAGCAGTGAAATCGCCGGGGTTTCTGGCTACACCTTC. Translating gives CASSEIAGVSGYTF.

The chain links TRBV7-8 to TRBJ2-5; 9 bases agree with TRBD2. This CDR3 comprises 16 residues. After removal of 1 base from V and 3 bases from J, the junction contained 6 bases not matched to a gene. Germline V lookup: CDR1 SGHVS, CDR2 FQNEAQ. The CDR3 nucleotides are TGTGCCAGCAGCTTAGAAGTTCCTAGCGGGGAAGAGACCCAGTACTTC. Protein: CASSLEVPSGEETQYF.

The CDR3 DNA is TGCGCCAGCAGCCACCCGGGGCTAGCGGGAGGGGTCTCCTACGAGCAGTACTTC. This sequence encodes CASSHPGLAGGVSYEQYF. The V and J genes are TRBV4-1 and TRBJ2-7; 12 nucleotides match TRBD2. The V segment lost 3 bases and the J segment 0 bases; nucleotides outside the gene matches: 9. CDR1 and CDR2 (germline): MGHRA, YSYEKL. CDR3 length equals 18 residues.

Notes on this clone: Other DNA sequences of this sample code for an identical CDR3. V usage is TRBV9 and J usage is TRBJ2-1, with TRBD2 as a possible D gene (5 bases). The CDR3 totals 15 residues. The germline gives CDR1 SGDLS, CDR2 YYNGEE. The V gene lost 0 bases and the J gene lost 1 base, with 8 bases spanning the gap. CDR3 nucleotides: TGTGCCAGCAGCGTAGCTGGAGGATCCTACAATGAGCAGTTCTTC. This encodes CASSVAGGSYNEQFF.

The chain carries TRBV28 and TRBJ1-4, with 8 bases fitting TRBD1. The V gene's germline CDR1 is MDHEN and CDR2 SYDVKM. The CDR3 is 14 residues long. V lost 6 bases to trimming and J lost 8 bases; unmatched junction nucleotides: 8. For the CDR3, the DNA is TGTGCCAGCAGCTTGGACAGGGCCCTGGAAAAACTGTTTTTT. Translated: CASSLDRALEKLFF.

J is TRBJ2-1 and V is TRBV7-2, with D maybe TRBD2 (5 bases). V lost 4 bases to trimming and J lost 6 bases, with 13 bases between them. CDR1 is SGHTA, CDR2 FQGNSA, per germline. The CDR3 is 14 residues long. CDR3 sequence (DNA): TGTGCCAGCAGCTCTGGACTGGCCCGCAATGAGCAGTTCTTC. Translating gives CASSSGLARNEQFF.

The CDR3 DNA sequence: TGTGCCAGCAGCCAAGCGGAAGGACAGGGGGCCTACGAGCAGTACTTC. This codes for CASSQAEGQGAYEQYF. V is TRBV4-2 and J is TRBJ2-7; 10 positions match TRBD1. Germline V gene sequence: CDR1 LGHNA, CDR2 YNFKEQ. V lost 1 base, J lost 2 bases, and 5 bases stayed unmatched. CDR3 length equals 16 residues.